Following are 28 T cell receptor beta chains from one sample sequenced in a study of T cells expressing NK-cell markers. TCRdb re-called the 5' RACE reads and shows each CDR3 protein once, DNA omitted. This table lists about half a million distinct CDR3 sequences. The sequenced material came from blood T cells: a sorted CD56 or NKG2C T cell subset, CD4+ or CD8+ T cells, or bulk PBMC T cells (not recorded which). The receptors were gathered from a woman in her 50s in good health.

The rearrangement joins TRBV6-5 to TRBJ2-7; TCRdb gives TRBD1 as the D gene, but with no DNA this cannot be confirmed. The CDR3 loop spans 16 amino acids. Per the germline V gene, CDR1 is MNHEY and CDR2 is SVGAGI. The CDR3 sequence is CASSYRKGQGSYEQYF.

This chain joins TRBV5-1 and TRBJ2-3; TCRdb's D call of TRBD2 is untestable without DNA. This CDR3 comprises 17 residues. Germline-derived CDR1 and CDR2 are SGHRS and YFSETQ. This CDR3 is CASSPGTSGTQGRTQYF.

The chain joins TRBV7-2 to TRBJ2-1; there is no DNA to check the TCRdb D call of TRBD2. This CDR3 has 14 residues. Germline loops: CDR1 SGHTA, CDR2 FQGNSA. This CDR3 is CASHPGLVVGEQFF.

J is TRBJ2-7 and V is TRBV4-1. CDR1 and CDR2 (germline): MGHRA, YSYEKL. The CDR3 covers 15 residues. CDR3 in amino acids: CASSQDRLGRREQYF.

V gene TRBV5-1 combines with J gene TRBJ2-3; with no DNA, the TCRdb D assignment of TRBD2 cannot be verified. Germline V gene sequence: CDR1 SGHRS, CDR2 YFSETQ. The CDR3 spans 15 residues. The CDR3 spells CASSRRVAGTDTQYF.

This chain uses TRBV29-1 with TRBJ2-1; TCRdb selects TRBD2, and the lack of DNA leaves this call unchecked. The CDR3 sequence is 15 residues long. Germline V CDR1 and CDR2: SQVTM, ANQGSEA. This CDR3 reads CSVDRRLAVGNEQFF.

The CDR3: CASSSVGSGTYNEQFF. The gene calls are TRBV11-2 and TRBJ2-1; TCRdb calls TRBD2, which cannot be checked without DNA. The CDR3 extends over 16 amino acids. CDR1 is SGHAT and CDR2 is FQNNGV in the germline V gene. The whole variable domain, remainder taken from reference TRBV11-2 and TRBJ2-1, is EAGVAQSPRYKIIEKRQSVAFWCNPISGHATLYWYQQILGQGPKLLIQFQNNGVVDDSQLPKDRFSAERLKGVDSTLKIQPAKLEDSAVYLCASSSVGSGTYNEQFFGPGTRLTVL.

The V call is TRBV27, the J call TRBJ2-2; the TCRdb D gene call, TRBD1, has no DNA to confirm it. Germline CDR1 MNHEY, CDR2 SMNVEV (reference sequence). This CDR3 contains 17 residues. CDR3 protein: CASRRDKVQGDTGELFF.

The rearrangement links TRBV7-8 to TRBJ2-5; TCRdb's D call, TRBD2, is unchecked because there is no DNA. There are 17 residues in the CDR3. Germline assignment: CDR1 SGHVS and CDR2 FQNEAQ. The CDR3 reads CASSLLLAGAGQETQYF.

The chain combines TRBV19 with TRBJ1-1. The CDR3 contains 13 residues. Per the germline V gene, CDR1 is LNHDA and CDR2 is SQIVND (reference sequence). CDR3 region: CASSIRIDTEAFF. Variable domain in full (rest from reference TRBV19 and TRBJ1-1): DGGITQSPKYLFRKEGQNVTLSCEQNLNHDAMYWYRQDPGQGLRLIYYSQIVNDFQKGDIAEGYSVSREKKESFPLTVTSAQKNPTAFYLCASSIRIDTEAFFGQGTRLTVV.

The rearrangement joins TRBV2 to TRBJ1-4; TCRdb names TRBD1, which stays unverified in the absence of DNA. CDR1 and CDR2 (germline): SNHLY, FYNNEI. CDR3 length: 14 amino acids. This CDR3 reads CASRAGPPNEKLFF.

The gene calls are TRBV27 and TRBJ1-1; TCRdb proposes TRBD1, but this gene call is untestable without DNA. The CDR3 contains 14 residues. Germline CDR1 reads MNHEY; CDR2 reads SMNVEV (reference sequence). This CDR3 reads CASRQTGRNTEAFF.

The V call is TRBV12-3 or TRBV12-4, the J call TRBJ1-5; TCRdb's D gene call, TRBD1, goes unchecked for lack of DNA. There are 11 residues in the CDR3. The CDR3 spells CASSLSRAQHF.

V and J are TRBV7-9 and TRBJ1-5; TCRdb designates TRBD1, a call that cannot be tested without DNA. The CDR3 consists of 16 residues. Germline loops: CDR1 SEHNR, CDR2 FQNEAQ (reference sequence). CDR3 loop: CASSRYGTGLDQPQHF.

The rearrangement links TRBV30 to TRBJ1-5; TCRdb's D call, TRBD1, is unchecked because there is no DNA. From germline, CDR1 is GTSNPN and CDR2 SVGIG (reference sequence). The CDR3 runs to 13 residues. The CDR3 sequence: CAYAQGIDQPQHF.

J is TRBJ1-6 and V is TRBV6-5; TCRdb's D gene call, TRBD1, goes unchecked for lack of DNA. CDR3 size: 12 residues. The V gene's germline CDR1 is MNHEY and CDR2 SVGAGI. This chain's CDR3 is CAIRQAESPLHF.

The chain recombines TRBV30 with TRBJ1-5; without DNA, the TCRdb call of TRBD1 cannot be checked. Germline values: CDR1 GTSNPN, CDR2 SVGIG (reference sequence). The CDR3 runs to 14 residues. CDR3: CAWSDSGEGQPQHF.

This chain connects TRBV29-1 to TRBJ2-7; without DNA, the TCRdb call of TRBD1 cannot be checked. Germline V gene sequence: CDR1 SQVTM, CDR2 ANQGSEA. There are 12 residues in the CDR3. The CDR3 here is CSVESGQREQYF.

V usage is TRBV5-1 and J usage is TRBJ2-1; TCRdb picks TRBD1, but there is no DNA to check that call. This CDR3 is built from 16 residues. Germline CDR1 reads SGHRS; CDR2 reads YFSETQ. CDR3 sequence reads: CASSFLSGTGSNEQFF. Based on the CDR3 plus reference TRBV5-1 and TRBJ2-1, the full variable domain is KAGVTQTPRYLIKTRGQQVTLSCSPISGHRSVSWYQQTPGQGLQFLFEYFSETQRNKGNFPGRFSGRQFSNSRSEMNVSTLELGDSALYLCASSFLSGTGSNEQFFGPGTRLTVL.

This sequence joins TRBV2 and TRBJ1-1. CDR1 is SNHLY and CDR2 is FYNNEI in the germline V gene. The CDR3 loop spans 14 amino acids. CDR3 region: CASSPLGWNTEAFF.

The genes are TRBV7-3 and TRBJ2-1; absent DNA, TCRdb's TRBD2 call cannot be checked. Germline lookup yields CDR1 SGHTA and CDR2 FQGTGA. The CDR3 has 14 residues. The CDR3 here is CASSPEGGFSEQFF.

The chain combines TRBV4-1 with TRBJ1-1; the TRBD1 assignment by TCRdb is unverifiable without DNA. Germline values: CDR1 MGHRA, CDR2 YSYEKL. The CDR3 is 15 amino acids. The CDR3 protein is CASRGYRDVNTEAFF.

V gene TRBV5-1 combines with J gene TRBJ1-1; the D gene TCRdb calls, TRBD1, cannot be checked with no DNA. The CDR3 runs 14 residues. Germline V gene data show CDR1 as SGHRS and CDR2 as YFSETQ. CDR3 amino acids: CASAVRDINTEAFF.

The CDR3 here is CASSATHRGLREAFF. The rearrangement uses TRBV12-3 or TRBV12-4 and TRBJ1-1; TCRdb proposes TRBD1, but this gene call is untestable without DNA. The CDR3 length is 15 residues.

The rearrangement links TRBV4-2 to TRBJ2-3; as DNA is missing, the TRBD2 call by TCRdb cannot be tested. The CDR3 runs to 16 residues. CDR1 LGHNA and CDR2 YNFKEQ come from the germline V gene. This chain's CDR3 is CASSPTSGIRTDTQYF.

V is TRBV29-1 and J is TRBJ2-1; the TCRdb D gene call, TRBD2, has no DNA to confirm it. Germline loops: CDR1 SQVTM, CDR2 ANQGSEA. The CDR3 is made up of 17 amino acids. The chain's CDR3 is CSFEGPWVSTVVNEQFF.

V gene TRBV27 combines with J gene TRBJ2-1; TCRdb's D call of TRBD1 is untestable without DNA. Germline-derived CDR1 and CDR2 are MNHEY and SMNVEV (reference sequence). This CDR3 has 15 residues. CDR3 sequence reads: CASSSGQAWGNEQFF.

The chain's CDR3 is CASIAAGGLQETQYF. The chain has TRBV7-9 and TRBJ2-5; checking the TCRdb D call of TRBD2 is not possible without DNA. The germline CDR1 and CDR2 sequences are SEHNR and FQNEAQ (reference sequence). This CDR3 spans 15 amino acids. The variable domain in full, with the rest retrieved from reference TRBV7-9 and TRBJ2-5, is DTGVSQNPRHKITKRGQNVTFRCDPISEHNRLYWYRQTLGQGPEFLTYFQNEAQLEKSRLLSDRFSAERPKGSFSTLEIQRTEQGDSAMYLCASIAAGGLQETQYFGPGTRLLVL.